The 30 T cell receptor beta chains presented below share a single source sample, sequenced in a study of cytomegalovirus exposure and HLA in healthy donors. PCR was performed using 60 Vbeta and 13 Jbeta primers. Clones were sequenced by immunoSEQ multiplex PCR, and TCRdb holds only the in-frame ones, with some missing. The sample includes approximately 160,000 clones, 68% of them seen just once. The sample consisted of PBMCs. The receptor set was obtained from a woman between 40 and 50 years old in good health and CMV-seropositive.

The CDR3 DNA reads TGTGCCAGCAGCCTAGGACTAGCGGGAGGACCCAATGAGCAGTTCTTC. Protein: CASSLGLAGGPNEQFF. This sequence joins TRBV7-2 and TRBJ2-1, with 14 bases identical to TRBD2. Germline V gene lookup returns CDR1 SGHTA and CDR2 FQGNSA. The V gene end was trimmed by 5 bases and the J gene end by 6 bases; junction bases not matched to a gene: 6. This CDR3 has 16 amino acids. The full variable domain, rest sourced from reference TRBV7-2 and TRBJ2-1, is GAGVSQSPSNKVTEKGKDVELRCDPISGHTALYWYRQSLGQGLEFLIYFQGNSAPDKSGLPSDRFSAERTGGSVSTLTIQRTQQEDSAVYLCASSLGLAGGPNEQFFGPGTRLTVL.

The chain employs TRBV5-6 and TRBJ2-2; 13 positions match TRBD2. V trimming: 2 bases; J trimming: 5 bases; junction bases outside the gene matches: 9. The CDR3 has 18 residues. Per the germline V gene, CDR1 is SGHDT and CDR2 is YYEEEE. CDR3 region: CASSLFGLAGVETGELFF. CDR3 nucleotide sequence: TGTGCCAGCAGCTTATTCGGACTAGCGGGAGTCGAAACCGGGGAGCTGTTTTTT.

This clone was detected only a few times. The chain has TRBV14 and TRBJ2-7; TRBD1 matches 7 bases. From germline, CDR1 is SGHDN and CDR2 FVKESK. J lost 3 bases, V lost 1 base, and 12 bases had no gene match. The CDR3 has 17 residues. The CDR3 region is CASSQAPDWDSHYEQYF. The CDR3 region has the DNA TGTGCCAGCAGCCAAGCACCCGACTGGGACAGTCACTACGAGCAGTACTTC.

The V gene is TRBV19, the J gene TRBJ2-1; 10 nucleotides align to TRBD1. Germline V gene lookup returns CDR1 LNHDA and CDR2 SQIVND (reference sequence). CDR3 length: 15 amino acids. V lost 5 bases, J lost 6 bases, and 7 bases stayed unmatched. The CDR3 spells CASSPDRGRINEQFF. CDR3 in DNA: TGTGCCAGTAGTCCCGACAGGGGGCGCATCAATGAGCAGTTCTTC.

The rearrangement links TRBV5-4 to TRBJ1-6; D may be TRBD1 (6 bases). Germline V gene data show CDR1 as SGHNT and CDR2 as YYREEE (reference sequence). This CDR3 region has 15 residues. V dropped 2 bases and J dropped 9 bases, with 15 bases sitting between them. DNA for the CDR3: TGTGCCAGCAGCTTAGGGGGGGGCTTCATTTCACCCCTCCACTTT. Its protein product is CASSLGGGFISPLHF.

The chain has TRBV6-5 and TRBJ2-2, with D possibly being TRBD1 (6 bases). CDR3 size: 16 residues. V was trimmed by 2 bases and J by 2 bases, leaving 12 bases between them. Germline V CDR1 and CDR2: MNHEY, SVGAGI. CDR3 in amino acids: CASSYDRTDNTGELFF. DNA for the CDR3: TGTGCCAGCAGTTACGATCGGACAGATAACACCGGGGAGCTGTTTTTT.

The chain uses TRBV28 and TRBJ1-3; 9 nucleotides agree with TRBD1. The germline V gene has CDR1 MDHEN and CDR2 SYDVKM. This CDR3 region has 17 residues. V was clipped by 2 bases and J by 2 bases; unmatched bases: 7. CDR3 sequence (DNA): TGTGCCAGCAGTTTAGGGGGACAGGGCAATGCTGGAAACACCATATATTTT. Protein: CASSLGGQGNAGNTIYF.

CDR3 nucleotides: TGTGCCAGCAGTTTACGGGTGAGTGAGCAGTTCTTC. Translated: CASSLRVSEQFF. The chain is built from TRBV28 and TRBJ2-1; D is undetermined. CDR3 length: 12 residues. V was clipped by 2 bases and J by 9 bases, with 8 bases between them. CDR1 is MDHEN and CDR2 is SYDVKM in the germline V gene.

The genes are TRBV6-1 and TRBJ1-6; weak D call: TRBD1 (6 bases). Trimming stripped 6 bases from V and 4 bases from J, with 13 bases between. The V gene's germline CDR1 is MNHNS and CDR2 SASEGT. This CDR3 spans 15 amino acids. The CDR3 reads CASSPTGRYNSPLHF. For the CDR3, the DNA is TGTGCCAGCAGCCCGACAGGCCGATATAATTCACCCCTCCACTTT.

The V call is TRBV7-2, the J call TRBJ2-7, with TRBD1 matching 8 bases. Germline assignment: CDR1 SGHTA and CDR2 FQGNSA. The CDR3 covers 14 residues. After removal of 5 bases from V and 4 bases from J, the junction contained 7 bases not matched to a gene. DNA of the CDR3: TGTGCCAGCAGCGTTCAGGGGGCCCAATACGAGCAGTACTTC. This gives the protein CASSVQGAQYEQYF.

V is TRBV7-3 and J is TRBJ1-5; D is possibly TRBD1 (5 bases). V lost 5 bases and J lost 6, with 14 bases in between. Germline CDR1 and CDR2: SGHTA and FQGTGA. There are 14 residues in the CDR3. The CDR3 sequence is CASSRPGIGQPQHF. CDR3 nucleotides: TGTGCCAGCAGCCGACCAGGGATTGGTCAGCCCCAGCATTTT.

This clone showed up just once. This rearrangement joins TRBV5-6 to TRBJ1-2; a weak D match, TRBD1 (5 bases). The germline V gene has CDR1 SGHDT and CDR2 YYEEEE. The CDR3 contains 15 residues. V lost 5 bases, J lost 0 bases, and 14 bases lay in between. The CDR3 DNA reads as TGTGCCAGCAGTGTTTTCGGGACTGCTAACTATGGCTACACCTTC. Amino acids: CASSVFGTANYGYTF.

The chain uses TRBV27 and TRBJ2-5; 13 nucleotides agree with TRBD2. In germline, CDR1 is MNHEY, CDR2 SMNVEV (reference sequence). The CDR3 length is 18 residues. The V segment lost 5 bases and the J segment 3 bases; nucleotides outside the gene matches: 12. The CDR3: CASSPKARGLAGEETQYF. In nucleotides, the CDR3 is TGTGCCAGCAGTCCAAAGGCACGCGGACTAGCGGGAGAAGAGACCCAGTACTTC.

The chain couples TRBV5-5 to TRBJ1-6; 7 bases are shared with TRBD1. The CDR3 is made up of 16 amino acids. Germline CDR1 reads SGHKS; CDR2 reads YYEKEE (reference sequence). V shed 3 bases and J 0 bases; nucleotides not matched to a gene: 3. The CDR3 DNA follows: TGTGCCAGCAGCTCAGGACAGGTCTCCTATAATTCACCCCTCCACTTT. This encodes CASSSGQVSYNSPLHF.

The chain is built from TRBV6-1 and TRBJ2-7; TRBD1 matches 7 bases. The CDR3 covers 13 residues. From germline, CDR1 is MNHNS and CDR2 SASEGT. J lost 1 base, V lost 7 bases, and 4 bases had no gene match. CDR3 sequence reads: CASTPGQSYEQYF. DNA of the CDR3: TGTGCCAGCACCCCGGGACAGTCCTACGAGCAGTACTTC.

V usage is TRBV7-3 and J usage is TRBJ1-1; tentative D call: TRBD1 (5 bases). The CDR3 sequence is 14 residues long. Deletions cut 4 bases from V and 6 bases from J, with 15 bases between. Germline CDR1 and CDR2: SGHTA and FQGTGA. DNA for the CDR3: TGTGCCAGCAGCTCTACAGGAGGGGCGGCTGAAGCTTTCTTT. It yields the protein CASSSTGGAAEAFF.

The CDR3 coding sequence is TGCGCCAGCAGCTTGGGACTAGCGGGAGAGTTAGATACGCAGTATTTT. This codes for CASSLGLAGELDTQYF. The V gene is TRBV5-1, the J gene TRBJ2-3; the match to TRBD2 covers 12 bases. Per the germline V gene, CDR1 is SGHRS and CDR2 is YFSETQ. The CDR3 contains 16 residues. The junction had 4 bases not matched to a gene; V was cut back by 0 bases and J by 5 bases. Supplemented by reference TRBV5-1 and TRBJ2-3, the full variable domain reads KAGVTQTPRYLIKTRGQQVTLSCSPISGHRSVSWYQQTPGQGLQFLFEYFSETQRNKGNFPGRFSGRQFSNSRSEMNVSTLELGDSALYLCASSLGLAGELDTQYFGPGTRLTVL.

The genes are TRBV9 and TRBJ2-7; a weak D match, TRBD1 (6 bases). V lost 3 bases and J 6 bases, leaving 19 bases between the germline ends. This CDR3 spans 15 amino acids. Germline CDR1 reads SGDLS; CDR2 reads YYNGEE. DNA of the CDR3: TGTGCCAGCAGCGATAGCCTTACAGGGAAGGTCGAGCAGTACTTC. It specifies CASSDSLTGKVEQYF.

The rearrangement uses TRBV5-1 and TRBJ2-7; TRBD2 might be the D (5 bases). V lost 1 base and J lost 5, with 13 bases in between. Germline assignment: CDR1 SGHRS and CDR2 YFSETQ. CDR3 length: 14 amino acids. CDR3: CASSLTPEVHEQYF. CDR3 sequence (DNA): TGCGCCAGCAGCTTGACACCGGAGGTCCACGAGCAGTACTTC.

In DNA form, the CDR3 reads TGTGCCAGCGGGAGTAACTCCTACGAGCAGTACTTC. It codes for CASGSNSYEQYF. The J gene is TRBJ2-7, the V gene TRBV27; D is possibly TRBD2 (5 bases). Germline-derived CDR1 and CDR2 are MNHEY and SMNVEV (reference sequence). This CDR3 has 12 residues. Trimming stripped 8 bases from V and 0 bases from J, with 8 bases between.

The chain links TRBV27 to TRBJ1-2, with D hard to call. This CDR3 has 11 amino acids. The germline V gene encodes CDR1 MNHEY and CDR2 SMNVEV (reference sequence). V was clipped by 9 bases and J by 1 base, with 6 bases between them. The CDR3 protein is CASYSNYGYTF. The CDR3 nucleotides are TGTGCCAGTTACAGTAACTATGGCTACACCTTC.

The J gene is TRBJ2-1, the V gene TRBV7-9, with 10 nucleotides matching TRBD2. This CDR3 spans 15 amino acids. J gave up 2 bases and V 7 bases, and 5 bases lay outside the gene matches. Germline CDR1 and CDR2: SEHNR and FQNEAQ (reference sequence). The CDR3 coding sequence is TGTGCCAGCACCCTCGGGACTAGCGCCTACAATGAGCAGTTCTTC. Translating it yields CASTLGTSAYNEQFF.

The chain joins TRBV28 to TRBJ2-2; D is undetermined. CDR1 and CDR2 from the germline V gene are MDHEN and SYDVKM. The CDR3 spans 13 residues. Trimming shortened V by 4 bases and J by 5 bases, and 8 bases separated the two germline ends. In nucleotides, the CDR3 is TGTGCCAGCAGTTCCCTCCCTACCGGGGAGCTGTTTTTT. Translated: CASSSLPTGELFF.

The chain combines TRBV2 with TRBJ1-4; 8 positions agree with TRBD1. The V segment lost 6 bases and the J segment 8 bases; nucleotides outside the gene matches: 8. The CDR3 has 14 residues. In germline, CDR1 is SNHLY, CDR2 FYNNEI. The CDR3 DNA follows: TGTGCCAGCAGCATCTCAGGGGGCCGGGAAAAACTGTTTTTT. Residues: CASSISGGREKLFF.

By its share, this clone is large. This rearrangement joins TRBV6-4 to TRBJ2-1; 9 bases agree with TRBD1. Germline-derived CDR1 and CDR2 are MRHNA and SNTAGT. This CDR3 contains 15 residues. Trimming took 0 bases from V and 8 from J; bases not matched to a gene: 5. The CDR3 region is CASSDSGQGSDEQFF. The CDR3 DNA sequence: TGTGCCAGCAGTGACTCAGGACAGGGGAGTGATGAGCAGTTCTTC.

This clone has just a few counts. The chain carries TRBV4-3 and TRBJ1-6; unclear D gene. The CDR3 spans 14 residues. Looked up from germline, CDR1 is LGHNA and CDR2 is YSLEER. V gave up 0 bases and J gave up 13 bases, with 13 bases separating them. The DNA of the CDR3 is TGCGCCAGCAGCCAAGAGTCCAGGAACGCTCCCCTCCACTTT. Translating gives CASSQESRNAPLHF.

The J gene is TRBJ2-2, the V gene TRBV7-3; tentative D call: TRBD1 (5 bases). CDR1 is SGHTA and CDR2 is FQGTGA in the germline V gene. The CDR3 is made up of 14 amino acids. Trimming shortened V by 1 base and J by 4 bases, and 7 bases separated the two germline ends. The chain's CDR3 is CASSLRQSTGELFF. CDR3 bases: TGTGCCAGCAGCTTAAGACAGAGCACCGGGGAGCTGTTTTTT.

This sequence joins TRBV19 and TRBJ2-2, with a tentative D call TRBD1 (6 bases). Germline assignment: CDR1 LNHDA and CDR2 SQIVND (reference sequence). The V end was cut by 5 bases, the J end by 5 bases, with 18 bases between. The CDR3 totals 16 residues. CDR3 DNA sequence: TGTGCCAGTAGTGTCCCCCAGGGGATGGGAACCGGGGAGCTGTTTTTT. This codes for CASSVPQGMGTGELFF.

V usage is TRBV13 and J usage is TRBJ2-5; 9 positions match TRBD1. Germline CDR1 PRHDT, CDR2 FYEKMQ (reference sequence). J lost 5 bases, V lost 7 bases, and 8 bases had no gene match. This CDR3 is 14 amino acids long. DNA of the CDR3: TGTGCCAGCACCATGGGACAGGGTTGGGAGACCCAGTACTTC. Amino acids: CASTMGQGWETQYF. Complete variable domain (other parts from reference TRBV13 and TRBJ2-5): AAGVIQSPRHLIKEKRETATLKCYPIPRHDTVYWYQQGPGQDPQFLISFYEKMQSDKGSIPDRFSAQQFSDYHSELNMSSLELGDSALYFCASTMGQGWETQYFGPGTRLLVL.

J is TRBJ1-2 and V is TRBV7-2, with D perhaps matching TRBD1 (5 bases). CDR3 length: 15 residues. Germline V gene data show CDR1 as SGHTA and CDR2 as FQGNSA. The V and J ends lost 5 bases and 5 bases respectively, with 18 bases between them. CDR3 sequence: CASSLSRGEGYGYTF. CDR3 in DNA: TGTGCCAGCAGCCTATCCCGGGGGGAGGGATATGGCTACACCTTC.